This entry features one T cell receptor (beta chain) sequence. No antigen is known for it. Trimming removed 3 bases from V and 4 bases from J, with 15 bases in between. CDR3 size: 15 residues. Per germline, CDR1 SGHNT and CDR2 YENEEA. The data were taken from a study of cytomegalovirus exposure and HLA in healthy donors. Overall study results and limits: One variant, a missense change in DCLRE1C, was linked in a later analysis to TCR beta V- and J-gene trimming. The study recorded more than 150 TCR beta chains that were cytomegalovirus-associated. Previously analyzed data showed that most TCR beta V segments were productive at a frequency of about 87% or about 30%.

The PCR employed 60 Vbeta primers together with 13 Jbeta primers. Sequencing used immunoSEQ multiplex PCR; TCRdb keeps in-frame clones, though not all of them. The repertoire has tens of thousands of clones, 50% of them found once; the top ten carry 9% to 14%. The V call is TRBV11-3, the J call TRBJ1-2, with TRBD1 as a possible D gene (5 bases). The sequence was obtained from a human donor in good health. Sequencing used PBMCs. The CDR3 loop reads CASSFTAGGSYGYTF. The CDR3 DNA follows: TGTGCCAGCAGCTTTACCGCGGGGGGAAGCTATGGCTACACCTTC. Together with reference TRBV11-3 and TRBJ1-2, the CDR3 gives the full variable domain: EAGVVQSPRYKIIEKKQPVAFWCNPISGHNTLYWYLQNLGQGPELLIRYENEEAVDDSQLPKDRFSAERLKGVDSTLKIQPAELGDSAVYLCASSFTAGGSYGYTFGSGTRLTVV.